These T cell receptor beta chains were read from a single sample in a study of blood T cell repertoires in COVID-19. Produced via immunoSEQ multiplex PCR; TCRdb's table is partial and in-frame only. Among some 390,000 clones, about 90% were seen once, and the ten largest hold roughly 2%. Material: peripheral blood. The receptors were gathered from a woman in her sixties with COVID-19, enrolled during active disease. The CDR3 runs from the conserved cysteine through the conserved F or W. D genes are given only for firm matches. Clone size is given for some rows only: seen once, a few or many times, or a class if the clone is expanded.

d_gene	v_gene	abundance	j_gene	CDR3aa	CDR3nt
.	TRBV3-1/TRBV3-2	.	TRBJ1-1	CASSSQGIGNTEAFF	TGTGCCAGCAGCTCGCAGGGAATCGGGAACACTGAAGCTTTCTTT
.	TRBV29-1	.	TRBJ1-2	CSVESPNYGYTF	TGCAGCGTTGAATCCCCGAACTATGGCTACACCTTC
TRBD1	TRBV9	.	TRBJ1-4	CASSRTGTGGLIEKLFF	TGTGCCAGCAGCAGAACCGGGACAGGGGGCCTGATTGAAAAACTGTTTTTT
.	TRBV7-8	.	TRBJ2-5	CASTLKIETQYF	TGTGCCAGCACCCTAAAAATTGAGACCCAGTACTTC
TRBD1	TRBV19	few	TRBJ2-7	CASSIGGQGAYEQYF	TGTGCCAGTAGTATAGGGGGACAGGGGGCCTACGAGCAGTACTTC
TRBD1	TRBV19	few	TRBJ1-1	CASLQGSSTEAFF	TGTGCCAGCCTACAGGGGTCCTCCACTGAAGCTTTCTTT
.	TRBV6-5	many	TRBJ2-7	CASKREFQTYEQYF	TGTGCCAGCAAAAGAGAATTCCAAACCTACGAGCAGTACTTC
.	TRBV19	.	TRBJ1-2	CASSIPGIEANYGYTF	TGTGCCAGTAGTATTCCCGGGATCGAAGCTAACTATGGCTACACCTTC
.	TRBV14	.	TRBJ2-5	CASSQTLQGGETQYF	TGTGCCAGCAGTCAAACTCTTCAGGGAGGAGAGACCCAGTACTTC
.	TRBV21-1	.	TRBJ1-5	CASFKREASGNQPQHF	TGTGCCAGTTTCAAAAGAGAGGCGTCGGGCAATCAGCCCCAGCATTTT
TRBD1	TRBV5-4	.	TRBJ2-2	CASSFGRGQFAGELFF	TGTGCCAGCAGCTTTGGTAGGGGGCAGTTCGCCGGGGAGCTGTTTTTT
.	TRBV6-5	.	TRBJ2-1	CASSYPSAPPYNEQFF	TGTGCCAGCAGTTATCCGAGCGCCCCTCCCTACAATGAGCAGTTCTTC
TRBD1	TRBV28	.	TRBJ1-2	CASGTVRSYTF	TGTGCCAGCGGGACAGTGAGGAGCTACACCTTC
TRBD1	TRBV5-6	.	TRBJ2-1	CASSRSDRPSYNEQFF	TGTGCCAGCAGCAGGTCGGACAGGCCGTCGTACAATGAGCAGTTCTTC
TRBD1	TRBV5-4	.	TRBJ2-3	CASSPQGAGTDTQYF	TGTGCCAGCAGCCCTCAGGGGGCAGGCACAGATACGCAGTATTTT
.	TRBV3-1/TRBV3-2	.	TRBJ2-7	CASSRSLLYEQYF	TGTGCCAGCAGCCGAAGCCTCCTCTACGAGCAGTACTTC
.	TRBV2	.	TRBJ1-5	CASRPSLSSQPQHF	TGTGCCAGCAGGCCCTCCCTCTCGAGTCAGCCCCAGCATTTT
.	TRBV11-1	few	TRBJ2-7	CASSPGLSYEQYF	TGTGCCAGCAGCCCAGGACTATCCTACGAGCAGTACTTC
.	TRBV29-1	.	TRBJ2-3	CSVAPPSGALDTQYF	TGCAGCGTTGCCCCCCCAAGCGGCGCCCTAGATACGCAGTATTTT
.	TRBV2	once	TRBJ2-5	CASSPGIEETQYF	TGTGCCAGCAGTCCCGGGATCGAAGAGACCCAGTACTTC